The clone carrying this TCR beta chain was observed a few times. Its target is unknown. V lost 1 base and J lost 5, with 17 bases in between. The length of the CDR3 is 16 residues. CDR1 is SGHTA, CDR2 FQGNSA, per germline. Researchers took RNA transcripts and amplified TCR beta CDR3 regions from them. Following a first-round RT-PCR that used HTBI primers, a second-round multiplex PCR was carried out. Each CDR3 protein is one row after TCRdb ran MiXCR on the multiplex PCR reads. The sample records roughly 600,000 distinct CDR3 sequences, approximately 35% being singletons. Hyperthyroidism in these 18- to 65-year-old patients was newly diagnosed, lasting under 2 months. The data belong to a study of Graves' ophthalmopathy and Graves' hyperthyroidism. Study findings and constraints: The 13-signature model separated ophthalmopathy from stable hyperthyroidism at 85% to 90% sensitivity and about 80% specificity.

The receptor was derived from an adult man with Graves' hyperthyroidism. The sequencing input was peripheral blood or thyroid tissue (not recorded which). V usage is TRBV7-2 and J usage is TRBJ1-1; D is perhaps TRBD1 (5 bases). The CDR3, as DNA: TGTGCCAGCAGCTTAGTCTGGTCAGGGCCATGGACTGAAGCTTTCTTT. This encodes CASSLVWSGPWTEAFF.